The text below deals with one TCR beta chain. This sample was included in a study of blood T cell repertoires in COVID-19. Whole-study context: The samples span acute and convalescent COVID-19 from the United States, Italy and Spain. In each case, the material was cDNA or gDNA derived from T cells, B-cell-depleted T cells, or PBMCs.

The ends were cut back, 5 bases at V and 3 bases at J, with 11 bases in the middle. CDR1 SGHAT and CDR2 FQNNGV come from the germline V gene. CDR3 length: 14 amino acids. Original data processing: Amplifying reference gene primers gave estimates of nucleated cell counts. The method was immunoSEQ multiplex PCR; TCRdb's version includes in-frame clones alone and lacks a portion of them. That table supplies the V and J calls and clone size; D and trimming were determined from the DNA. The repertoire has some 120,000 clones, roughly four fifths of them found once; the top ten carry about 13%. The sequence was obtained from a human donor in a cohort sampled during active COVID-19. V is TRBV11-2 and J is TRBJ2-1; perhaps TRBD2 as D (6 bases). The sequenced material came from peripheral blood. The CDR3 is CASSHRGGYNEQFF. In nucleotides, the CDR3 is TGTGCCAGCAGCCACCGGGGAGGCTACAATGAGCAGTTCTTC.